One TCR beta chain is described in this entry. In its sample, this clonotype was seen a few times. The specificity of this receptor is unknown. Base qualities are missing; no much larger clone stands one base away. For repertoire sequencing, TCR beta CDR3 regions were amplified from RNA transcripts. HTBI primers and the Qiagen OneStep RT-PCR kit were used in a first-round RT-PCR, which was followed by a second-round multiplex PCR, size selection and purification. Libraries were sequenced on an Illumina HiSeq2000 using paired-end 100 bp reads. The authors' analysis ran thus. SOAPnuke was used to process the reads, removing any read that contained adapters or uncalled bases, had a mean Phred below 15, or lacked an exact match to the constant primer or identifier. High-quality paired reads were merged with COPE v1.2.5. Clonotypes were defined as unique nucleotide sequences and were aligned to IMGT TRB V, D and J references using MiTCR v1.1. Only V-J combinations with frequency above 0.0001 were analysed, covering 99.2% of repertoires. For each V-J combination, a TCR clonal expansion and chaos score was defined as F50 clonal expansion divided by the chaos observed in the TCRdist matrix. Welch's t-statistics and random forest were used to narrow the features down to approximately twelve V-J combinations, which were then fed into a naive Bayes classifier. The similarity between thyroid and blood repertoires was quantified using the Morisita-Horn index. TCRdb reanalyzed the raw reads on its own, using fastp at Q25 for trimming and MiXCR for clone calling, and kept in-frame beta chains. Every CDR3 protein is listed once, alongside the most common genes and DNA of its rows. In this record, the V and J calls reflect TCRdb's handling and not the investigators' own analysis. The sample table records around 1,000,000 distinct CDR3 sequences; about two fifths of these occur just once. The ten top clones hold approximately 10% of the sample.

Patients with hyperthyroidism were aged 18 to 65 years, had been newly diagnosed, and had a disease duration of less than 2 months. Patients with other autoimmune diseases, uncontrolled infections, pregnancy or lactation were excluded. Clinical symptoms, serum thyroxine, TRAb, thyroid ultrasound and orbital computed tomography formed the basis of the diagnosis. Total RNA was extracted using Trizol reagent, and RNA quality was checked on an Agilent 2100 Bioanalyzer. From V the trimming removes 0 bases and from J it removes 4 bases, while the gene matches leave 14 bases of the junction unaccounted for. The CDR3 holds 18 amino acids from the cysteine to the phenylalanine. Only the CDR3 region is kept as DNA, spanning 54 bases read in frame from base 1. This sample was taken from a study of Graves' ophthalmopathy and Graves' hyperthyroidism listed by TCRdb under 2018. Background for the entire study: A patient counted as having stable hyperthyroidism if there was no progression to ophthalmopathy within 18 months of follow-up. An independent validation cohort comprised 18 hyperthyroidism patients and around 16 patients who later progressed from hyperthyroidism to ophthalmopathy. In total, 135 blood samples were TCR-sequenced: 43 ophthalmopathy, some 75 hyperthyroidism and roughly 17 hyperthyroidism-to-ophthalmopathy patients. Following sample collection, hyperthyroidism patients were given methimazole at a starting dose of 30 mg daily, and ophthalmopathy patients were given high-dose intravenous methylprednisolone. TCR beta repertoire signatures were used to distinguish Graves' ophthalmopathy from Graves' hyperthyroidism and to predict progression to ophthalmopathy. A discovery set of about a hundred patients (around 45 ophthalmopathy, 55 to 60 stable hyperthyroidism) was enrolled to explore V-J signatures distinguishing ophthalmopathy from hyperthyroidism. In roughly 6 hyperthyroidism patients, T-cell repertoires of thyroid tissue and blood were compared. Study-wide conclusions, independent of this receptor: Most of the expanded thyroid clonotypes with a frequency above 0.001 were also detected in blood, and it was suggested that the thyroid immune response may be reflected by blood repertoires. Ophthalmopathy was separated from stable hyperthyroidism by the 13-signature model with roughly 88% sensitivity and about 81% specificity in cross-validation and with 80%/75% in the test set. No statistical method was used to predetermine the sample size, and group allocation was not hidden from the investigators. In validation, the model predicted ophthalmopathy progression with about 71% sensitivity and about 77% specificity; about a dozen predicted patients were CT-confirmed with GO in a median of approximately six months.

The sequenced sample consisted of peripheral blood or thyroid tissue (not recorded which). This receptor was obtained from an adult man with Graves' hyperthyroidism. The rearranged chain carries TRBV12-3 or TRBV12-4 and TRBJ2-5, and TRBD2 aligns with 7 junction nucleotides. This receptor has the CDR3 CASSLAPGLPTYLETQYF. The DNA is as follows: TGTGCCAGCAGTTTAGCGCCGGGACTACCAACGTACCTAGAGACCCAGTACTTC.